This T cell receptor beta chain was recorded in a study of blood T cell repertoires in COVID-19. In the study's own analysis: Researchers report that nucleated cell counts were estimated from reference gene primer amplification. Clones were read by immunoSEQ multiplex PCR, and TCRdb kept only the in-frame ones, dropping some. V and J calls and clone size are given by that table; D and trimming were obtained from the DNA. The repertoire holds around 140,000 clones, 88% seen once, with about 2% in the top ten. The CDR3 spans 14 residues. Germline V gives CDR1 MNHEY, CDR2 SVGAGI. The ends were cut back, 7 bases at V and 3 bases at J, with 15 bases in the middle.

This sequence originates from a man between 65 and 80 years old with acute or convalescent COVID-19. The sequencing input was peripheral blood. The chain links TRBV6-5 to TRBJ1-1, with D possibly matching TRBD1 (6 bases). CDR3 in DNA: TGTGCCAGCAATCGGGGGGCAGGAGACACTGAAGCTTTCTTT. This gives the protein CASNRGAGDTEAFF.